The 7 T cell receptor beta chains listed next were all sequenced from one sample in a study of blood T cell repertoires in COVID-19. Sequencing was performed with immunoSEQ multiplex PCR; in TCRdb, only in-frame clones are kept and a portion is missing. The table shows about 220,000 clones, with about 79% occurring only once. What was sequenced was PBMCs or T cells enriched from blood (not recorded which). These receptors came from a woman in her 40s with acute COVID-19.

The J gene is TRBJ1-5, the V gene TRBV6-5, with D possibly TRBD1 on 5 matching bases. There are 14 residues in the CDR3. Deletions cut 5 bases from V and 1 base from J, with 9 bases between. Germline CDR1 and CDR2: MNHEY and SVGAGI. The chain's CDR3 is CASSRTNSNQPQHF. The CDR3 region has the DNA TGTGCCAGCAGTCGGACAAACAGCAATCAGCCCCAGCATTTT.

This clone was seen a single time. The rearrangement joins TRBV24-1 to TRBJ1-2, with TRBD1 identical over 7 bases. The CDR3 has 14 residues. The junction had 8 bases not matched to a gene; V was cut back by 3 bases and J by 8 bases. Germline-derived CDR1 and CDR2 are KGHDR and SFDVKD. The CDR3 loop is CATSDGRGLSGYTF. DNA for the CDR3: TGTGCCACCAGTGATGGTAGGGGGCTGAGCGGCTACACCTTC.

The chain combines TRBV4-2 with TRBJ1-5, with no clear D. The CDR3 totals 14 residues. V lost 0 bases to trimming and J lost 7 bases, with 10 bases between them. Germline CDR1 reads LGHNA; CDR2 reads YNFKEQ. CDR3 sequence reads: CASSQDFGRQPQHF. Written as DNA, the CDR3 is TGTGCCAGCAGCCAAGATTTCGGGAGGCAGCCCCAGCATTTT.

The chain uses TRBV9 and TRBJ1-2, with D unresolved. V was trimmed by 0 bases and J by 10 bases, leaving 13 bases between them. Looked up from germline, CDR1 is SGDLS and CDR2 is YYNGEE. CDR3 length: 13 residues. The CDR3 DNA is TGTGCCAGCAGCGTAGAACCAGGATATCACTACACCTTC. Translating it yields CASSVEPGYHYTF.

The V gene is TRBV5-4, the J gene TRBJ2-3, with 9 bases identical to TRBD1. Germline trimming cut 3 bases from V and 1 base from J; bases unmatched to any gene: 3. From germline, CDR1 is SGHNT and CDR2 YYREEE (reference sequence). The CDR3 runs 15 residues. The CDR3 here is CASSSRTGGTDTQYF. CDR3 nucleotide sequence: TGTGCCAGCAGCTCCCGGACAGGGGGCACAGATACGCAGTATTTT.

The rearrangement uses TRBV7-9 and TRBJ2-2, with D perhaps TRBD1 (5 bases). The V end was cut by 5 bases, the J end by 6 bases, with 13 bases between. Germline values: CDR1 SEHNR, CDR2 FQNEAQ (reference sequence). The CDR3 covers 14 residues. In DNA form, the CDR3 reads TGTGCCAGCAGCGTGGCTAGGGGCCCCGGGGAGCTGTTTTTT. Translated, it gives CASSVARGPGELFF.

CDR3 in DNA: TGTGCCAGCAGTTTACGGGAGAGGTATGGCTACACCTTC. Amino acids: CASSLRERYGYTF. This chain uses TRBV28 with TRBJ1-2; D not certain. Trimming shortened V by 2 bases and J by 5 bases, and 9 bases separated the two germline ends. The CDR3 extends over 13 amino acids. From germline, CDR1 is MDHEN and CDR2 SYDVKM.